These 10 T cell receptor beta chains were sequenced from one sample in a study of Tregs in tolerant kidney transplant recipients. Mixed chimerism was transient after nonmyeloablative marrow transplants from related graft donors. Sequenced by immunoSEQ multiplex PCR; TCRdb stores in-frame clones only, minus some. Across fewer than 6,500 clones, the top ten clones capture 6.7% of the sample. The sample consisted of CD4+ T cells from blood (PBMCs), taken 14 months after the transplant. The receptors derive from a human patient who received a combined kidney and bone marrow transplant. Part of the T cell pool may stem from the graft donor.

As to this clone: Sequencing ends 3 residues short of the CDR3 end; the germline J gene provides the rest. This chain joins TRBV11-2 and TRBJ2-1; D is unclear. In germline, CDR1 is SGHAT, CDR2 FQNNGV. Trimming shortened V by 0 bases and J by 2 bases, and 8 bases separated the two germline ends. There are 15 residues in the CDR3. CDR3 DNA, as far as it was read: TGTGCCAGCAGCTTAGATCAAAGCGCCTACAATGAG. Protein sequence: CASSLDQSAYNE. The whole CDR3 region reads CASSLDQSAYNEQFF.

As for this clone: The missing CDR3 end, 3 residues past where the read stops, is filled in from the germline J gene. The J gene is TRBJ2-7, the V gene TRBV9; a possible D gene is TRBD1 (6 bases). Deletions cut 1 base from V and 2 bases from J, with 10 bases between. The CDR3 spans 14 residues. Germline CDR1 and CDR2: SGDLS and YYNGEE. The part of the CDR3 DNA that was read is TGTGCCAGCAGCGTACAGCAGGGGCCCTACGAG. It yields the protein CASSVQQGPYE. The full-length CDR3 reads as CASSVQQGPYEQYF.

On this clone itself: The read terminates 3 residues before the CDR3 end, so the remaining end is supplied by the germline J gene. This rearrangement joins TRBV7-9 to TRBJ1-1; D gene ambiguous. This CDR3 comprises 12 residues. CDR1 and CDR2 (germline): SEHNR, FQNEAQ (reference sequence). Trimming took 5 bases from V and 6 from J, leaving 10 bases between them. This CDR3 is CASSRVAAEAFF. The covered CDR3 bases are TGTGCCAGCAGCCGAGTGGCAGCTGAA.

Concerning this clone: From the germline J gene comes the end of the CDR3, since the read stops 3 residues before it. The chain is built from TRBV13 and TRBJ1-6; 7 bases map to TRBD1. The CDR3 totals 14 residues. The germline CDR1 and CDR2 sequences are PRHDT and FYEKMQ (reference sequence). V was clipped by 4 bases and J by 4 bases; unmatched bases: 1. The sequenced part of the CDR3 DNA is TGTGCCAGCAGCTCGGGACAGTATAATTCACCC. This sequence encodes CASSSGQYNSP. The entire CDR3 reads CASSSGQYNSPLHF.

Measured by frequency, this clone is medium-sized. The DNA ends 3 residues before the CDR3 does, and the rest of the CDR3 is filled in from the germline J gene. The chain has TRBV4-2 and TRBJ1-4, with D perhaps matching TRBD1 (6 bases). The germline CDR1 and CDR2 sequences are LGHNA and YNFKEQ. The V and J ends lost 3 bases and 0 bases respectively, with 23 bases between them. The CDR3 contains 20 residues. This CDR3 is CASSHKTQGRFPATNEKLFF. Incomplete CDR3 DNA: TGTGCCAGCAGCCACAAAACTCAGGGGCGCTTTCCCGCAACTAATGAAAAA.

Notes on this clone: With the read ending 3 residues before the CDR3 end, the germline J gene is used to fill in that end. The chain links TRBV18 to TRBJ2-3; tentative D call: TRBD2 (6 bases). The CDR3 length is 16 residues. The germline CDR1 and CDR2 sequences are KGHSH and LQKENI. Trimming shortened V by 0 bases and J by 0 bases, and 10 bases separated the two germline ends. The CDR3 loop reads CASSPPRGTSTDTQYF. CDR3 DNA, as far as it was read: TGTGCCAGCTCACCACCGCGAGGGACTAGCACAGATACG. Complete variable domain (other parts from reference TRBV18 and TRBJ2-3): NAGVMQNPRHLVRRRGQEARLRCSPMKGHSHVYWYRQLPEEGLKFMVYLQKENIIDESGMPKERFSAEFPKEGPSILRIQQVVRGDSAAYFCASSPPRGTSTDTQYFGPGTRLTVL.

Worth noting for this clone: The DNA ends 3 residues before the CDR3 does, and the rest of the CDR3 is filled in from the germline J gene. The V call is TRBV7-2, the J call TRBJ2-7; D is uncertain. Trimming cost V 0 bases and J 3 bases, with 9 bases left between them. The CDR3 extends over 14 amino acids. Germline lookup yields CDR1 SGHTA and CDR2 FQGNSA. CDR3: CASSLAGAGYEQYF. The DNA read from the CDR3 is TGTGCCAGCAGCTTAGCAGGCGCAGGCTACGAG.

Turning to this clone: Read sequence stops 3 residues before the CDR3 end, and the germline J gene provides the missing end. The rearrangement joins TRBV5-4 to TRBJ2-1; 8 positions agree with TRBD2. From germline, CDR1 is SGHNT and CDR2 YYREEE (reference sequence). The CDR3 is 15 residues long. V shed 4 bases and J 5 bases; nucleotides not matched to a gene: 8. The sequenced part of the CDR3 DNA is TGTGCCAGCAGCATCCCGGGACTAGGTAACAATGAG. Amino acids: CASSIPGLGNNE. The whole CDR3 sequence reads CASSIPGLGNNEQFF.

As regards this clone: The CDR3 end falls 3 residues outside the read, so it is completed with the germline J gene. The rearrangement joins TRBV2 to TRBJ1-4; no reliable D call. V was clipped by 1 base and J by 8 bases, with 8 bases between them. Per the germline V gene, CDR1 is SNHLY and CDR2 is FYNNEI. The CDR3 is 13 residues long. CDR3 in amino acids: CASSEVIGEKLFF. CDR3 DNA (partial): TGTGCCAGCAGTGAAGTGATAGGGGAAAAA.

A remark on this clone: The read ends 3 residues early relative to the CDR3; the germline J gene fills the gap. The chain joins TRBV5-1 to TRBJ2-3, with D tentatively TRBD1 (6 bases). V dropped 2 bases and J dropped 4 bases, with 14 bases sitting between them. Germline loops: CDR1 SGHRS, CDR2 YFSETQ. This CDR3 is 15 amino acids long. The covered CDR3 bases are TGCGCCAGCAGCTTAGGCAGGGGTTATTCAGATACG. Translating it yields CASSLGRGYSDT. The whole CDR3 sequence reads CASSLGRGYSDTQYF.